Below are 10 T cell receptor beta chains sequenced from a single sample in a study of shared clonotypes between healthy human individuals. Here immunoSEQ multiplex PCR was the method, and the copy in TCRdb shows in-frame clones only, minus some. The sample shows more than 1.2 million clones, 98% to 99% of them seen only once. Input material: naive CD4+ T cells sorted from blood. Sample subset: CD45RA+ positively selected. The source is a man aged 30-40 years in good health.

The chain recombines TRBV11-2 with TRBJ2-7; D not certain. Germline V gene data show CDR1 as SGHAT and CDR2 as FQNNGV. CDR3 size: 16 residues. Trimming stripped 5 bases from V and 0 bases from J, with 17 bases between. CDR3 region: CASSQIDANPSYEQYF. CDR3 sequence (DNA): TGTGCCAGCAGCCAAATAGACGCGAACCCCTCCTACGAGCAGTACTTC.

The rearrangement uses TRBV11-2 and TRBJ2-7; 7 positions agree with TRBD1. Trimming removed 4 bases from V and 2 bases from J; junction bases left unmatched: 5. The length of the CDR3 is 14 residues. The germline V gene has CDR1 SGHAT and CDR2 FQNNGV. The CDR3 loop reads CASSYVTGPYEQYF. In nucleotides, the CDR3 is TGTGCCAGCAGCTACGTGACAGGGCCCTACGAGCAGTACTTC.

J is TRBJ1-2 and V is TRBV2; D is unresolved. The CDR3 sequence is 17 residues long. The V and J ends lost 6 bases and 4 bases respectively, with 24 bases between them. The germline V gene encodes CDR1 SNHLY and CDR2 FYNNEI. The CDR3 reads CASRGPSRRVASYGYTF. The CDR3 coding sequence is TGTGCCAGCAGGGGCCCCTCACGGCGGGTCGCCTCCTATGGCTACACCTTC.

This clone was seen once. The CDR3 DNA follows: TGTGCCGCGAAAGACTCTGGAAACACCATATATTTT. Its translation is CAAKDSGNTIYF. This rearrangement joins TRBV30 to TRBJ1-3; no clear D. Germline V gene sequence: CDR1 GTSNPN, CDR2 SVGIG (reference sequence). V was trimmed by 8 bases and J by 0 bases, leaving 8 bases between them. This CDR3 contains 12 residues.

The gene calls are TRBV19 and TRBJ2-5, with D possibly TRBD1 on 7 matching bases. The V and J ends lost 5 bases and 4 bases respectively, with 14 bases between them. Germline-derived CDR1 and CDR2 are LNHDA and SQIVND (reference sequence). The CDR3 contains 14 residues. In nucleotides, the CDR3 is TGTGCCAGTAGTGATTACCAGGGGGGAGAGACCCAGTACTTC. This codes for CASSDYQGGETQYF. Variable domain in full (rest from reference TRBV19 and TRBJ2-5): DGGITQSPKYLFRKEGQNVTLSCEQNLNHDAMYWYRQDPGQGLRLIYYSQIVNDFQKGDIAEGYSVSREKKESFPLTVTSAQKNPTAFYLCASSDYQGGETQYFGPGTRLLVL.

CDR3 DNA sequence: TGTGCCAGCAGCCGCGACGGGTACTCTGGAAACACCATATATTTT. Protein product: CASSRDGYSGNTIYF. V usage is TRBV5-4 and J usage is TRBJ1-3; D is uncertain. This CDR3 has 15 amino acids. The germline V and J ends were trimmed by 4 bases and 0 bases, with 11 bases remaining between them. Germline V lookup: CDR1 SGHNT, CDR2 YYREEE (reference sequence).

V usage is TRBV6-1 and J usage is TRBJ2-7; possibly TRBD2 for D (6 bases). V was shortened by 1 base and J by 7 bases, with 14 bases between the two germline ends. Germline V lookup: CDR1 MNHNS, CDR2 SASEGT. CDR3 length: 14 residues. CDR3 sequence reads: CASSEVEGTEEQYF. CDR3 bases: TGTGCCAGCAGTGAAGTGGAGGGGACGGAGGAGCAGTACTTC.

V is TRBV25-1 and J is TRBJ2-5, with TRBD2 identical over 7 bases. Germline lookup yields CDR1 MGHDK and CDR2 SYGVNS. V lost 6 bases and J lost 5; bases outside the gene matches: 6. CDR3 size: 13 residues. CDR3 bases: TGTGCCAGCAGCTTACTAGCGAGGGAGACCCAGTACTTC. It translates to CASSLLARETQYF.

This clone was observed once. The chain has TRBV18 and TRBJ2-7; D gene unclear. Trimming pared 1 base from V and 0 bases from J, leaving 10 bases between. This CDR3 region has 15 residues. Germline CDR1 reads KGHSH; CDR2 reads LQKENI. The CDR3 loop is CASSPLGIPSYEQYF. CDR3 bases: TGTGCCAGCTCACCACTGGGGATCCCCTCCTACGAGCAGTACTTC.

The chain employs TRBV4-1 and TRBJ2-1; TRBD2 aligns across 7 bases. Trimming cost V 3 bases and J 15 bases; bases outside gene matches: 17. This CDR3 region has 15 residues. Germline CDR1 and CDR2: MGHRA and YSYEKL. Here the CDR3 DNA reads TGCGCCAGCAGCCACACGAGCGGGGAAGTCGGCTTTCGGTTCTTC. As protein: CASSHTSGEVGFRFF.